This T cell receptor (beta chain) was identified in a study of blood T cell repertoires in COVID-19. The ends were cut back, 6 bases at V and 4 bases at J, with 12 bases in the middle. The CDR3 runs 13 residues. The germline V gene encodes CDR1 SGHTA and CDR2 FQGNSA. Patients at the Seattle site were enrolled during active infection and followed longitudinally. Profiling relied on immunoSEQ multiplex PCR, and the TCRdb table lists in-frame clones only, not all of them. The table includes under 350,000 clones, under 90% detected once. The clonotype originates from a woman younger than 45 with COVID-19, enrolled during active disease. The sequencing input was peripheral blood. V and J are TRBV7-2 and TRBJ1-2; TRBD1 is a possible D gene (5 bases). CDR3 DNA: TGTGCCAGCAGACCGGAGGGGACCTATGGCTACACCTTC. It yields the protein CASRPEGTYGYTF.